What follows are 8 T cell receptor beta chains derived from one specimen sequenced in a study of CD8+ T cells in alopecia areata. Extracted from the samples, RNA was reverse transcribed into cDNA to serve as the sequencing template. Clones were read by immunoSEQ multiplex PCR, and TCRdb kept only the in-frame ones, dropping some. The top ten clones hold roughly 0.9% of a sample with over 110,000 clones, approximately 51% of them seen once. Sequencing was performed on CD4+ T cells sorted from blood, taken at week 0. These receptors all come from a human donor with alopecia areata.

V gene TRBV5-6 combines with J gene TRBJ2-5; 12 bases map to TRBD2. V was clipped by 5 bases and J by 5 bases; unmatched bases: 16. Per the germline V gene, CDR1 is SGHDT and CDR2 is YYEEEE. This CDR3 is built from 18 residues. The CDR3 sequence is CASSWTSGAKGAAETQYF. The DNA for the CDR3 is TGTGCCAGCAGTTGGACTAGCGGGGCAAAGGGGGCAGCCGAGACCCAGTACTTC.

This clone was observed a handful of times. In nucleotides, the CDR3 is TGTGCCAGCAGCCAAGAGGGACAGGGGGCCAAAAACATTCAGTACTTC. The encoded protein is CASSQEGQGAKNIQYF. The V and J genes are TRBV4-2 and TRBJ2-4; 10 nucleotides agree with TRBD1. The CDR3 runs to 16 residues. V shed 0 bases and J 1 base; nucleotides not matched to a gene: 0. CDR1 LGHNA and CDR2 YNFKEQ come from the germline V gene.

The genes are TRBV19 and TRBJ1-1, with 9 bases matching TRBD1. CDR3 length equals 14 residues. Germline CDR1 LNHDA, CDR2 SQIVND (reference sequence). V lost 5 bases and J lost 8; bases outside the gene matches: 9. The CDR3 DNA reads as TGTGCCAGTAGTGGCCGACAGGGGGTTTGGGAAGCTTTCTTT. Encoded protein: CASSGRQGVWEAFF. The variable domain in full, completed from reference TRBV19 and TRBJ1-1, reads DGGITQSPKYLFRKEGQNVTLSCEQNLNHDAMYWYRQDPGQGLRLIYYSQIVNDFQKGDIAEGYSVSREKKESFPLTVTSAQKNPTAFYLCASSGRQGVWEAFFGQGTRLTVV.

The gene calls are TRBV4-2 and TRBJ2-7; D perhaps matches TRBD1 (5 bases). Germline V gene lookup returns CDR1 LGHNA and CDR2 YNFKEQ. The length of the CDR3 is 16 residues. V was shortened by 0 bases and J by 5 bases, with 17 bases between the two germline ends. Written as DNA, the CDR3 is TGTGCCAGCAGCCAAGATTACCAGGGTAAGAGCCACGAGCAGTACTTC. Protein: CASSQDYQGKSHEQYF.

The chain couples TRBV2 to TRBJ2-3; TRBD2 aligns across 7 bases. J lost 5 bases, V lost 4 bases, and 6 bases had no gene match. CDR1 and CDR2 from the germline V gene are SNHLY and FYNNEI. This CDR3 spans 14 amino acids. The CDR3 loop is CASSAKLALDTQYF. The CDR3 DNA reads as TGTGCCAGCAGTGCTAAACTAGCGCTAGATACGCAGTATTTT.

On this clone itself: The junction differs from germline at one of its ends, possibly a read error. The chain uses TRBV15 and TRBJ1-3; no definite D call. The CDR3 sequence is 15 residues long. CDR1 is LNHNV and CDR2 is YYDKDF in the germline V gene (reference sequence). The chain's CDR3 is CATSRDQLSGNTIYF. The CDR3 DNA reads TGTGCTACCAGCAGAGATCAGCTCTCTGGAAACACCATATATTTT.

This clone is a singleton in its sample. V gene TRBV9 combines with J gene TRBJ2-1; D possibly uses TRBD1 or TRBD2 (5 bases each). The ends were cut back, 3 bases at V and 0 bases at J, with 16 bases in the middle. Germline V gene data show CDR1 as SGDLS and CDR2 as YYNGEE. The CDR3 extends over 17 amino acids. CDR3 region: CASSGGRAVSSYNEQFF. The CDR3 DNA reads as TGTGCCAGCAGCGGGGGCCGAGCGGTTAGCTCCTACAATGAGCAGTTCTTC.

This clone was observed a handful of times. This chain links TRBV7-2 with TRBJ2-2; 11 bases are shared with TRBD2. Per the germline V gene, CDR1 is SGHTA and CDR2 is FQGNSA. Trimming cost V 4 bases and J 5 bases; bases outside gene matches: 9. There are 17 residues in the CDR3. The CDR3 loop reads CASSSTSGTQGTGELFF. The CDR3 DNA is TGTGCCAGCAGCTCGACTAGCGGGACCCAGGGGACCGGGGAGCTGTTTTTT. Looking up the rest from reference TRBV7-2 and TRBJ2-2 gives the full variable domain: GAGVSQSPSNKVTEKGKDVELRCDPISGHTALYWYRQSLGQGLEFLIYFQGNSAPDKSGLPSDRFSAERTGGSVSTLTIQRTQQEDSAVYLCASSSTSGTQGTGELFFGEGSRLTVL.